The T cell receptor (beta chain) described here comes from a study of blood T cell repertoires in COVID-19. Overall study context: Samples representing acute and convalescent COVID-19 were sourced from the United States, Italy and Spain. T cells, B-cell-depleted T cells, or PBMCs supplied cDNA or gDNA.

In the original analysis: For nucleated cells, counts were estimated from reference gene primer amplification. Profiled with immunoSEQ multiplex PCR; TCRdb holds only in-frame clones, not every one. V and J calls and clone size come straight from that table; D and trimming were deduced from the DNA. Among tens of thousands of clones listed, more than 80% were seen once. The sequencing input was peripheral blood. This clonotype was sampled from a woman between 55 and 75 years old with acute or convalescent COVID-19.

Written as DNA, the CDR3 is TGTGCCAGCAGTTACACAGGGGTCCCTAATCAGCCCCAGCATTTT. Encoded protein: CASSYTGVPNQPQHF. The J gene is TRBJ1-5, the V gene TRBV6-5; 7 nucleotides agree with TRBD1. J gave up 4 bases and V 2 bases, and 5 bases lay outside the gene matches. CDR1 and CDR2 (germline): MNHEY, SVGAGI. The CDR3 runs to 15 residues.